This T cell receptor beta chain was observed in a study of blood T cell repertoires in COVID-19. Some clones are missing from TCRdb's copy, which holds only in-frame ones; the method was immunoSEQ multiplex PCR. The sample has about 210,000 clones; 80% to 90% are singletons. Allocation to cohorts depended on clinical history reported by the participants. Sequencing was carried out using PBMCs or T cells enriched from blood (not recorded which). This receptor was obtained from a man between 25 and 39 years old in a cohort exposed to, infected with or recovered from COVID-19 (not recorded which).

The CDR3 loop reads CATSDRQLQSSYEQYF. Here the CDR3 DNA reads TGTGCCACCAGTGATCGACAGCTCCAAAGCTCCTACGAGCAGTACTTC. The chain uses TRBV24-1 and TRBJ2-7; perhaps TRBD1 as D (5 bases). Germline assignment: CDR1 KGHDR and CDR2 SFDVKD. Trimming shortened V by 3 bases and J by 0 bases, and 14 bases separated the two germline ends. There are 16 residues in the CDR3.